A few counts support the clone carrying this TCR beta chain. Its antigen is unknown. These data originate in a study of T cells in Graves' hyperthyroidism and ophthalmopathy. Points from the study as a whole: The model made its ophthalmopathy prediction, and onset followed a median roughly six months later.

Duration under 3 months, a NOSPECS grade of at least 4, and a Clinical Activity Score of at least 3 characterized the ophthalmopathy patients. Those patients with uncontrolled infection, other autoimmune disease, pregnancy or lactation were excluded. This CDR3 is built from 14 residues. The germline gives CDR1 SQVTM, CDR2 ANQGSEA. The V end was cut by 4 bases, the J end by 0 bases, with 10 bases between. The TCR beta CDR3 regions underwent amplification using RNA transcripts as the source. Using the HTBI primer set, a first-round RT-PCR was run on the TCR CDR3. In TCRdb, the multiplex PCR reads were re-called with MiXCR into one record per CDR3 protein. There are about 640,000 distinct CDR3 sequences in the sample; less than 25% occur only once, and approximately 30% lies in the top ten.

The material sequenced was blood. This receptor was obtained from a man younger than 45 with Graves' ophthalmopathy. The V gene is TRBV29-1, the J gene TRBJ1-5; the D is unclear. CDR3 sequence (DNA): TGCAGCGTTGTGCTTCCCGATAGCAATCAGCCCCAGCATTTT. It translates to CSVVLPDSNQPQHF.